This is a list of T cell receptor beta chains from one sample in a study of CD8+ T cells in alopecia areata. Sequenced by immunoSEQ multiplex PCR; TCRdb stores in-frame clones only, minus some. The top ten hold approximately 18% of the sample, which has about 130,000 clones, 45% to 50% seen once. The sample consisted of CD8+ T cells sorted from blood, taken at week 0. The origin of the receptors is a human donor with alopecia areata. CDR3s include the opening cysteine and the closing phenylalanine or tryptophan.

V gene	J gene	CDR3 protein
TRBV7-6	TRBJ2-1	CASSLAGGYNEQFF
TRBV7-9	TRBJ1-1	CASSLVSLNTEAFF
TRBV30	TRBJ2-7	CAWSVWGSYEQYF
TRBV7-2	TRBJ2-1	CASTPPGLLAGGGYEQFF
TRBV4-3	TRBJ2-6	CASSRYTGPSGGANVLTF
TRBV29-1	TRBJ2-2	CSVHGDPRGSNTGELFF
TRBV30	TRBJ1-1	CAWSLQTNTEAFF
TRBV27	TRBJ2-5	CASRLLAGGPETQYF
TRBV30	TRBJ1-5	CAWSRTGDQPQHF
TRBV29-1	TRBJ1-4	CSVLDRGEKLFF
TRBV27	TRBJ1-5	CASSPQDSRGNQPQHF
TRBV5-6	TRBJ2-3	CASSSTDTQYF
TRBV13	TRBJ1-5	CASSLGGGIEPQHF
TRBV28	TRBJ1-2	CASRVVGQGYDGYTF
TRBV7-9	TRBJ2-7	CASSFEGNYEQYF